This passage covers 6 T cell receptor beta chains from one sample sequenced in a study of cytomegalovirus exposure and HLA in healthy donors. The PCR had 60 Vbeta and 13 Jbeta primers. Only in-frame clones appear in the TCRdb table, and some are missing; sequencing was by immunoSEQ multiplex PCR. In total, the table holds roughly 190,000 clones. Sequencing was done on a sample of PBMCs. The receptor set was obtained from a woman aged 18-30 years in good health and CMV-seropositive.

The V and J genes are TRBV5-1 and TRBJ2-5, with 14 bases matching TRBD2. The CDR3 is made up of 16 amino acids. Per the germline V gene, CDR1 is SGHRS and CDR2 is YFSETQ. The J segment lost 5 bases and the V segment lost 4 bases, leaving 7 bases of the junction unmatched. DNA of the CDR3: TGCGCCAGCAGCCCCGGGACTAGCGGGGGAGGGGAGACCCAGTACTTC. This gives the protein CASSPGTSGGGETQYF.

V is TRBV18 and J is TRBJ1-2, with 9 bases lining up with TRBD1. CDR1 and CDR2 from the germline V gene are KGHSH and LQKENI. J lost 6 bases, V lost 5 bases, and 4 bases had no gene match. CDR3 size: 13 residues. The CDR3 loop is CASSKRTGDGYTF. The CDR3 region has the DNA TGTGCCAGCTCAAAAAGGACAGGGGATGGCTACACCTTC.

This chain connects TRBV19 to TRBJ1-2; no clear D gene. V lost 3 bases to trimming and J lost 4 bases, with 9 bases between them. The germline gives CDR1 LNHDA, CDR2 SQIVND (reference sequence). There are 13 residues in the CDR3. The CDR3: CASSIATGYGYTF. The CDR3 DNA reads as TGTGCCAGTAGTATTGCCACCGGCTATGGCTACACCTTC.

The V call is TRBV2, the J call TRBJ2-1; 13 bases fit TRBD2. V was pared by 6 bases and J by 8 bases, with 7 bases of the junction left unmatched. The V gene's germline CDR1 is SNHLY and CDR2 FYNNEI. The CDR3 is made up of 15 amino acids. Here the CDR3 reads CASSPWTSGRDEQFF. In DNA, the CDR3 is TGTGCCAGCAGCCCCTGGACTAGCGGGAGAGATGAGCAGTTCTTC.

Of note for this clone: One junction end disagrees with the germline gene, perhaps due to a read error. J is TRBJ1-2 and V is TRBV28, with D perhaps TRBD1 (6 bases). The CDR3 is 12 residues long. Germline CDR1 MDHEN, CDR2 SYDVKM. The CDR3 DNA reads as TGTGCCAGCCGAAACAGGGACGCTTCGAAGACTTTC. Its translation is CASRNRDASKTF.

The V and J genes are TRBV27 and TRBJ1-5; weak D call: TRBD1 (5 bases). In germline, CDR1 is MNHEY, CDR2 SMNVEV (reference sequence). The CDR3 covers 13 residues. Trimming shortened V by 2 bases and J by 7 bases, and 9 bases separated the two germline ends. The CDR3 coding sequence is TGTGCCAGCAGTTTACAGGGAGGCCAGCCCCAGCATTTT. This codes for CASSLQGGQPQHF.